The rows below give T cell receptor beta chains drawn from one sample of a study of CD8 T cells in ankylosing spondylitis. TCRdb re-called the 5' RACE reads with MiXCR, one entry per CDR3 protein. Altogether about 130,000 distinct CDR3 sequences are present, approximately 10% being singletons, with the ten largest covering approximately 3.4%. The material sequenced was blood, either unsorted or a sorted T cell fraction (not recorded which). These receptors were taken from a male donor with ankylosing spondylitis or in good health (not recorded which). CDR3s include the opening cysteine and the closing phenylalanine or tryptophan. A D gene is named only where the DNA matches it firmly. Not every row has a clone size; where given, it reads once, few, many or a size class.

D,V,size,J,DNA,CDR3
NA,TRBV20-1,many,TRBJ2-1,TGCAGTGCTAGAAACCCGGAAGAGCAGTTCTTC,CSARNPEEQFF
NA,TRBV29-1,many,TRBJ2-1,TGCAGCGTGGCAGACTCCTACAATGAGCAGTTCTTC,CSVADSYNEQFF
NA,TRBV18,many,TRBJ2-5,TGTGCCAGCTCACCGGGCCAAGAGACCCAGTACTTC,CASSPGQETQYF
NA,TRBV3-1,many,TRBJ2-1,TGTGCCAGCAGCCTTTGGGATGAGCAGTTCTTC,CASSLWDEQFF
NA,TRBV28,many,TRBJ1-6,TGTGCCACCTCAACGGACGGACTAAGTAATTCACCCCTCCACTTT,CATSTDGLSNSPLHF
NA,TRBV12-3/TRBV12-4,few,TRBJ2-7,TGTGCCAGCAGTCCCCGTCCGGAGGTGCTATACGAGCAGTACTTC,CASSPRPEVLYEQYF
NA,TRBV7-2,few,TRBJ2-7,TGTGCCAGCAGCTCCCACAGGGATAGCTTCTACGAGCAGTACTTC,CASSSHRDSFYEQYF
NA,TRBV4-2,many,TRBJ2-1,TGTGCCAGCAGCCCGATAGCTAGCTATGGTTCGAGTTCCCACAATGAGCAGTTCTTC,CASSPIASYGSSSHNEQFF
TRBD2,TRBV9,many,TRBJ2-7,TGTGCCAGCAGCGTAGCGGGAGGGCCCTACGAGCAGTACTTC,CASSVAGGPYEQYF
TRBD1,TRBV5-5,NA,TRBJ1-5,TGTGCCAGCAGCGCCGGGACAGGGGCCAATCAGCCCCAGCATTTT,CASSAGTGANQPQHF
NA,TRBV7-6,many,TRBJ2-2,TGTGCCAGCAGCTTAGGTTCCACCGGGGAGCTGTTTTTT,CASSLGSTGELFF
NA,TRBV5-1,many,TRBJ2-7,TGCGCCAGCAGCTTGGAGCCATACTACGAGCAGTACTTC,CASSLEPYYEQYF
TRBD2,TRBV29-1,NA,TRBJ2-1,TGCAGCGCCCTTAGGCGGGAGCTCGGCAATGAGCAGTTCTTC,CSALRRELGNEQFF
TRBD1,TRBV9,NA,TRBJ2-4,TGTGCCAGCAGCGTAGGGACAGGGATCAACATTCAGTACTTC,CASSVGTGINIQYF
NA,TRBV7-2,few,TRBJ2-1,TGTGCCAGCAGCTTACAGGCGGCCACCTACAATGAGCAGTTCTTC,CASSLQAATYNEQFF
TRBD1,TRBV20-1,many,TRBJ2-7,TGCAGTGCGCCGACAGGGTTCCTCTACGAGCAGTACTTC,CSAPTGFLYEQYF
TRBD2,TRBV5-1,many,TRBJ2-1,TGCGCCAGCAGCGAACTAGCGGGAACCAATGAGCAGTTCTTC,CASSELAGTNEQFF
NA,TRBV12-3/TRBV12-4,many,TRBJ2-7,TGTGCCAGCACCCGAAGATTCTACGAGCAGTACTTC,CASTRRFYEQYF
NA,TRBV9,few,TRBJ2-7,TGTGCCAGCAGCGTAGGGGGCAACGAGCAGTACTTC,CASSVGGNEQYF
TRBD2,TRBV12-3/TRBV12-4,NA,TRBJ2-1,TGTGCCAGCAGTAGAAGCGGGAGGTCCTACAATGAGCAGTTCTTC,CASSRSGRSYNEQFF
NA,TRBV20-1,many,TRBJ2-1,TGCAGTGCTAACCCGCTGCGCGGGAATTACAATGAGCAGTTCTTC,CSANPLRGNYNEQFF
NA,TRBV5-1,NA,TRBJ2-1,TGCGCCACCCAGCCCCGACTCGGAGGAAATGAGCAGTTCTTC,CATQPRLGGNEQFF
TRBD2,TRBV20-1,NA,TRBJ2-2,TGCAGTGCTAGACCCCTTCTAGCGGTCGGGGAGCTGTTTTTT,CSARPLLAVGELFF
NA,TRBV7-3,few,TRBJ1-1,TGTGCCAGCAGCCATATAGCCCGGAACACTGAAGCTTTCTTT,CASSHIARNTEAFF
NA,TRBV11-2,few,TRBJ2-3,TGTGCCAGCAGCCTATGGGACCACACAGATACGCAGTATTTT,CASSLWDHTDTQYF
TRBD1,TRBV7-2,many,TRBJ2-7,TGTGCCAGCAGCCGGACAGGGGGCTCCTACGAGCAGTACTTC,CASSRTGGSYEQYF
TRBD1,TRBV4-3,many,TRBJ2-7,TGCGCCAGCAGCCATGGCCATGGGACAGGGGACCGCTACGAGCAGTACTTC,CASSHGHGTGDRYEQYF
NA,TRBV12-3/TRBV12-4,many,TRBJ2-3,TGTGCCAGCAGTTTTGTCGGCGGCAAGGCGGATACGCAGTATTTT,CASSFVGGKADTQYF
NA,TRBV10-3,many,TRBJ2-3,TGTGCCATCAGTCCGGGACCCCCCATCGATACGCAGTATTTT,CAISPGPPIDTQYF
TRBD1,TRBV20-1,NA,TRBJ1-5,TGCAGTGCCGAGGACAGGGAGGGGACTAGCAATCAGCCCCAGCATTTT,CSAEDREGTSNQPQHF
TRBD2,TRBV6-4,many,TRBJ2-1,TGTGCCAGCAGTGATAGGGCGTCGGGAGGACGGGAGCAGTTCTTC,CASSDRASGGREQFF
NA,TRBV27,many,TRBJ1-6,TGTGCCAGCAGTTTGATGGCAGGAAATTCACCCCTCCACTTT,CASSLMAGNSPLHF
NA,TRBV6-2/TRBV6-3,many,TRBJ2-2,TGTGCCACCAAGAACACCGGGGAGCTGTTTTTT,CATKNTGELFF
TRBD2,TRBV20-1,few,TRBJ2-1,TGCAGTGCTAGAGTTGAAGCGGGAGGAGATGAGCAGTTCTTC,CSARVEAGGDEQFF
NA,TRBV12-3/TRBV12-4,many,TRBJ2-1,TGTGCCAGCAGCCCTAGGGTCCATGAGCAGTTCTTC,CASSPRVHEQFF
NA,TRBV20-1,NA,TRBJ2-7,TGCAGTGCTAGAAGGCAGGCCACTTTCCACGAGCAGTACTTC,CSARRQATFHEQYF
NA,TRBV29-1,few,TRBJ2-1,TGCAGCGCGGGGCAATCCTACAATGAGCAGTTCTTC,CSAGQSYNEQFF
NA,TRBV6-5,few,TRBJ2-7,TGTGCCAGCAGTTCGGGACGGCGACTCTACGAGCAGTACTTC,CASSSGRRLYEQYF
TRBD2,TRBV20-1,many,TRBJ2-7,TGCAGTGCTAGAGAGTTCGGACTAGCGGGCTGGGAGCAGTACTTC,CSAREFGLAGWEQYF
NA,TRBV20-1,NA,TRBJ1-5,TGCAGTGCTAGAGATCCAGGACCGGCTCATCAGCCCCAGCATTTT,CSARDPGPAHQPQHF
TRBD2,TRBV7-6,many,TRBJ2-1,TGTGCCAGCAGCCCCAACTTTGTTGCGGGAGGTTCTAATGAGCAGTTCTTC,CASSPNFVAGGSNEQFF
NA,TRBV7-6,many,TRBJ2-3,TGTGCCAGCAGCTTTACTGTCCAAACAGATACGCAGTATTTT,CASSFTVQTDTQYF
TRBD2,TRBV29-1,many,TRBJ2-5,TGCAGCGTGTTTTTGGTAGCGGGAGTTAAGCAAGAGACCCAGTACTTC,CSVFLVAGVKQETQYF
NA,TRBV3-2,few,TRBJ2-5,TGTGCCAGCAGCTTCGGGGGACTAGCCCAAGAGACCCAGTACTTC,CASSFGGLAQETQYF
TRBD1,TRBV20-1,many,TRBJ1-1,TGCAGTGCTAGAGAGACTGGGACAGCGTTTTTGGGCGCTTTCTTT,CSARETGTAFLGAFF
TRBD1,TRBV29-1,many,TRBJ2-7,TGCAGCGTTCGACAGGGATCGAGAGGGCAGTACTTC,CSVRQGSRGQYF
NA,TRBV12-3/TRBV12-4,NA,TRBJ2-7,TGTGCCAGCAGTTTCTCGGACAGCACCTACGAGCAGTACTTC,CASSFSDSTYEQYF
TRBD2,TRBV12-3/TRBV12-4,many,TRBJ2-1,TGTGCCAGCAACGGCAGGACTAGCGAATACAATGAGCAGTTCTTC,CASNGRTSEYNEQFF
NA,TRBV7-3,NA,TRBJ1-6,TGTGCCAGCAGCCTGTGGACACTGGAGAATTCACCCCTCCACTTT,CASSLWTLENSPLHF
TRBD1,TRBV7-3,few,TRBJ1-1,TGTGCCAGCAGACGACAGGGGGACACTGAAGCTTTCTTT,CASRRQGDTEAFF
NA,TRBV20-1,once,TRBJ2-5,TGCAGTGCTAGAGGGAAGGGGTGGGAGACCCAGTACTTC,CSARGKGWETQYF
TRBD1,TRBV4-1,NA,TRBJ2-1,TGCGCCAGCAGCCAGCCGGGACAGGCCACCTACAATGAGCAGTTCTTC,CASSQPGQATYNEQFF
TRBD1,TRBV5-1,NA,TRBJ2-5,TGCGCCAGCAGCTTGGCGGCAGGGGGTGACCAAGAGACCCAGTACTTC,CASSLAAGGDQETQYF
NA,TRBV12-3/TRBV12-4,many,TRBJ1-1,TGTGCCAGCAGTCCCTGGAGCGGGGCCACTGAAGCTTTCTTT,CASSPWSGATEAFF
NA,TRBV6-1,many,TRBJ2-3,TGTGCCAGCAGTCGGTCGGCCCACGGGGATACGCAGTATTTT,CASSRSAHGDTQYF
NA,TRBV5-1,many,TRBJ2-1,TGCGCCAGCAGCCCGCCGGGGGGCTGGGACAATGAGCAGTTCTTC,CASSPPGGWDNEQFF
NA,TRBV5-1,many,TRBJ2-1,TGCGCCAGCAGCTTGGGGCTAGCGAGTTCGTCCTACAATGAGCAGTTCTTC,CASSLGLASSSYNEQFF
TRBD2,TRBV12-3/TRBV12-4,many,TRBJ2-3,TGTGCCAGCAGTTTGACGGGACTAGCTATTGCAGATACGCAGTATTTT,CASSLTGLAIADTQYF
NA,TRBV9,NA,TRBJ1-4,TGTGCCAGCAGCGTAGCGGGACTACGGGCCGAAAAACTGTTTTTT,CASSVAGLRAEKLFF